Given below is one T cell receptor beta chain in context. Its specificity is unknown. The data were produced by immunoSEQ multiplex PCR, yet TCRdb's version contains in-frame clones alone and is incomplete. This sample carries more than 300,000 clones, 70% to 90% of them seen once, and the ten largest clones take more than 1.5%. Noted treatment: around 19 received Ad26.COV2.S at low or high dose, single or two shots; 5 received placebo; per-sample allocation not given. Material that was analyzed had been drawn on day 63 after the first vaccine or placebo injection. This record belongs to a study of Ad26.COV2.S vaccination and SARS-CoV-2 variants. Study-level points and caveats: People given the vaccine had a wider spike-specific TCR breadth than placebo recipients did. Possibly, TCR breadth and depth analyses underestimated total T cell responses. Recipients of vaccine and of placebo showed similar breadth of their non-spike TCR repertoires.

The CDR3 is made up of 14 amino acids. Germline assignment: CDR1 MNHEY and CDR2 SVGAGI. J lost 9 bases, V lost 6 bases, and 13 bases had no gene match. The sample was peripheral blood, taken in a trial of Ad26.COV2.S vaccine versus placebo. This chain links TRBV6-5 with TRBJ2-7; 8 bases match TRBD1. The TCR was taken from a person between 18 and 65 years old who received the Ad26.COV2.S COVID-19 vaccine or a placebo. The CDR3 DNA sequence: TGTGCCAGCAGAGGACAGGGAAAACTAGTAGTGCAGTACTTC. It codes for CASRGQGKLVVQYF.